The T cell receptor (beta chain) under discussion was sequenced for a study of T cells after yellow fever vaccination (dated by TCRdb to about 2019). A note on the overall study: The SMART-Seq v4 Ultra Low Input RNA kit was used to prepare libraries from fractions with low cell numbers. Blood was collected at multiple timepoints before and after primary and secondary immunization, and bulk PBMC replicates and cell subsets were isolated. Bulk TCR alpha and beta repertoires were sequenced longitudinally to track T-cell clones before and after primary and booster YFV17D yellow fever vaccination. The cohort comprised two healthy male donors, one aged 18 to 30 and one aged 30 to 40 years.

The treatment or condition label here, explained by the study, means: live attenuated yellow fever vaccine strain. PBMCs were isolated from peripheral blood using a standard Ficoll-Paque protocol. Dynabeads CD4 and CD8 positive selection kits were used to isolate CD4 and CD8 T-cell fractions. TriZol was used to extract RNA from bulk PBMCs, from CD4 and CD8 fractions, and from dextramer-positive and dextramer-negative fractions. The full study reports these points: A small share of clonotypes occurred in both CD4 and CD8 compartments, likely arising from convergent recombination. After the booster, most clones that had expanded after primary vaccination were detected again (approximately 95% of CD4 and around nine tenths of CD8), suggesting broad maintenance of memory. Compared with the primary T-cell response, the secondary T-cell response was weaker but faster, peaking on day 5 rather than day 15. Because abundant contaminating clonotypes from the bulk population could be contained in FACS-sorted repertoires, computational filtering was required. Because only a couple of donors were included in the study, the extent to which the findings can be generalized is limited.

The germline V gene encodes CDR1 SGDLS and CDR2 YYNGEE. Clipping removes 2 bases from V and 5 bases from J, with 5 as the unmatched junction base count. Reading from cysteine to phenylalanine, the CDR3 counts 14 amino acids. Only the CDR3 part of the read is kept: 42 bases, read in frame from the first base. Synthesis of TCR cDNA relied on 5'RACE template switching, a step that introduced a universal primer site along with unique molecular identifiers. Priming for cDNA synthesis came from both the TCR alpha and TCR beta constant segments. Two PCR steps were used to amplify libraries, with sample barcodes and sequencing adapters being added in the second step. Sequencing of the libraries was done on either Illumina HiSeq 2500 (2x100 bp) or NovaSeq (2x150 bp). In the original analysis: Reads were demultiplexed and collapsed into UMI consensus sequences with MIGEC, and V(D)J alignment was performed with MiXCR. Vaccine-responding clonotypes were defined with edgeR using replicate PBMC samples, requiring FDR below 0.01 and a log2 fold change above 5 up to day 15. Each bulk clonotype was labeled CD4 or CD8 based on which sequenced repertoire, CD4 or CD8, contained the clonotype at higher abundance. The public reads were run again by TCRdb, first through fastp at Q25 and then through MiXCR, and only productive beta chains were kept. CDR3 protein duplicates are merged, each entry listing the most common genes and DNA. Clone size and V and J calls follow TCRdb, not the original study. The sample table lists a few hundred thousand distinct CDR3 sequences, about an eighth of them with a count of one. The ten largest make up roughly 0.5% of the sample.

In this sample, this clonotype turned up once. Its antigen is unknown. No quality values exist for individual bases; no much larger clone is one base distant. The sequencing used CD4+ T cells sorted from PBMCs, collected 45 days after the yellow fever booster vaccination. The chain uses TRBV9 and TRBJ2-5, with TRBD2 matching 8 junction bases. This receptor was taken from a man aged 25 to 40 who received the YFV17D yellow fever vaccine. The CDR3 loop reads CASSVPAGGETQYF. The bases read TGTGCCAGCAGCGTCCCGGCGGGAGGCGAGACCCAGTACTTC.